The T cell receptor (beta chain) under discussion was sequenced for a study of T-cell reconstitution after alpha-beta-depleted transplantation in children. The study's findings and limits: Several hundred rapidly expanded clones from non-depleted graft cells reportedly supplied alpha-beta T cells about two months post-transplant.

This clonotype was counted only a few times. Its antigen is not identified. TCRbeta library preparation incorporated unique molecular identifiers. TCRdb passed the PCR reads through MiXCR, listing each CDR3 protein once. Of hundreds of thousands of distinct CDR3 sequences in the sample, 10% to 15% were seen once. The TCR was taken from a male patient under 18 who had a stem cell transplant for acute myeloid leukemia, so the T cells may come from the graft donor. Sample: PBMCs, mostly from graft donor cells, taken 360 days after TCRalphabeta/CD19-depleted stem cell transplant.

For the CDR3, the DNA is TGTGCCAGCAGCCAACGTGGAATCGGAAGCGGGGGAAGGGGCGAGCAGTACTTC. It translates to CASSQRGIGSGGRGEQYF. The chain links TRBV3-1 to TRBJ2-7; TRBD2 matches at 8 bases. CDR1 is LGHDT, CDR2 YNNKEL, per germline (reference sequence). CDR3 length: 18 residues. The junction had 18 bases not matched to a gene; V was cut back by 2 bases and J by 6 bases.